Each of the 21 T cell receptor beta chains below was sequenced from the same sample in a study of blood T cell repertoires in COVID-19. Data came from immunoSEQ multiplex PCR; TCRdb stores just in-frame clones and leaves some out. The repertoire holds around 86,000 clones, with 83% as singletons. The sample consisted of peripheral blood. Receptor source: an elderly woman with acute or convalescent COVID-19.

This clone was detected only once. The chain couples TRBV6-5 to TRBJ1-1; 7 positions agree with TRBD1. The CDR3 length is 13 residues. Germline lookup yields CDR1 MNHEY and CDR2 SVGAGI. V lost 6 bases, J lost 3 bases, and 4 bases stayed unmatched. The CDR3 here is CASRGDSYTEAFF. The DNA of the CDR3 is TGTGCCAGCAGGGGGGACAGCTACACTGAAGCTTTCTTT.

The V and J genes are TRBV4-1 and TRBJ2-5; 7 bases are a match to TRBD2. V shed 0 bases, J shed 5 bases, and the junction held 6 bases outside the gene matches. The CDR3 sequence is 15 residues long. Germline V gene lookup returns CDR1 MGHRA and CDR2 YSYEKL. The CDR3 spells CASSQEGRESETQYF. CDR3 in DNA: TGCGCCAGCAGCCAAGAGGGGCGGGAGTCGGAGACCCAGTACTTC.

This sequence joins TRBV7-9 and TRBJ1-2, with D maybe TRBD1 (6 bases). CDR1 is SEHNR and CDR2 is FQNEAQ in the germline V gene (reference sequence). The CDR3 has 13 residues. The V gene lost 2 bases and the J gene lost 8 bases, with 12 bases spanning the gap. The CDR3 nucleotides read TGTGCCAGCAGCTTACGGGGGGCACGGGGCTACACCTTC. It translates to CASSLRGARGYTF.

The rearrangement uses TRBV12-5 and TRBJ2-1; unclear D gene. This CDR3 is 14 amino acids long. Between the trimmed V and J ends, which lost 6 bases and 6 bases, there was a span of 15 bases. CDR1 and CDR2 (germline): LGHNT, FRNRAP. The CDR3: CASGPESAGNEQFF. For the CDR3, the DNA is TGTGCTAGTGGCCCAGAGAGCGCCGGCAATGAGCAGTTCTTC. Based on the CDR3 plus reference TRBV12-5 and TRBJ2-1, the full variable domain is DARVTQTPRHKVTEMGQEVTMRCQPILGHNTVFWYRQTMMQGLELLAYFRNRAPLDDSGMPKDRFSAEMPDATLATLKIQPSEPRDSAVYFCASGPESAGNEQFFGPGTRLTVL.

The V gene is TRBV28, the J gene TRBJ1-5; tentative D call: TRBD1 (6 bases). Trimming removed 5 bases from V and 2 bases from J, with 10 bases in between. The CDR3 is made up of 14 amino acids. CDR1 and CDR2 (germline): MDHEN, SYDVKM. The CDR3 DNA reads TGTGCCAGCAGTCGCTCAGGGGGCAATCAGCCCCAGCATTTT. This gives the protein CASSRSGGNQPQHF.

CDR3 DNA: TGTGCCAGCAGCTTGGGGGACAAGCCCTACGAGCAGTACTTC. It is translated as CASSLGDKPYEQYF. The rearrangement uses TRBV5-4 and TRBJ2-7; possibly TRBD1 for D (6 bases). From germline, CDR1 is SGHNT and CDR2 YYREEE (reference sequence). V dropped 0 bases and J dropped 2 bases, with 9 bases sitting between them. The CDR3 is made up of 14 amino acids. Based on the CDR3 plus reference TRBV5-4 and TRBJ2-7, the full variable domain is ETGVTQSPTHLIKTRGQQVTLRCSSQSGHNTVSWYQQALGQGPQFIFQYYREEENGRGNFPPRFSGLQFPNYSSELNVNALELDDSALYLCASSLGDKPYEQYFGPGTRLTVT.

The chain uses TRBV6-6 and TRBJ2-2, with a possible D match to TRBD2 (6 bases). The CDR3 has 14 amino acids. Between the trimmed V and J ends, which lost 6 bases and 4 bases, there was a span of 12 bases. The V gene's germline CDR1 is MNHNY and CDR2 SVGAGI (reference sequence). In DNA form, the CDR3 reads TGTGCCAGCAGGTCTAGCGCAGGCACCGGGGAGCTGTTTTTT. This gives the protein CASRSSAGTGELFF.

The chain couples TRBV5-1 to TRBJ2-2, with 9 bases lining up with TRBD2. Germline lookup yields CDR1 SGHRS and CDR2 YFSETQ. V was pared by 0 bases and J by 6 bases, with 18 bases of the junction left unmatched. The CDR3 is 20 residues long. In nucleotides, the CDR3 is TGCGCCAGCAGCTTGGGGCCAGAACTAGCGGGTCCCGAAGGGTCCGGGGAGCTGTTTTTT. It codes for CASSLGPELAGPEGSGELFF.

The J gene is TRBJ2-2, the V gene TRBV11-3; perhaps TRBD2 as D (6 bases). The CDR3 sequence is 17 residues long. CDR1 SGHNT and CDR2 YENEEA come from the germline V gene. Trimming took off 5 bases at V and 6 bases at J, with 22 bases between the two ends. CDR3 DNA: TGTGCCAGCAGCCCCCGGGCGGGGATTGAGGGCTCCGGGGAGCTGTTTTTT. Protein: CASSPRAGIEGSGELFF.

The chain joins TRBV6-1 to TRBJ2-5, with D possibly TRBD1 on 6 matching bases. The germline V and J ends were trimmed by 3 bases and 2 bases, with 7 bases remaining between them. In germline, CDR1 is MNHNS, CDR2 SASEGT. The CDR3 has 13 residues. The CDR3 DNA is TGTGCCAGCAGTGACAGGGGACAAGAGACCCAGTACTTC. It encodes CASSDRGQETQYF.

The chain's CDR3 is CASGLAPSGRANTQYF. CDR3 DNA: TGTGCTAGTGGTTTGGCCCCTAGCGGGAGAGCCAATACGCAGTATTTT. The gene calls are TRBV12-5 and TRBJ2-3, with 10 nucleotides matching TRBD2. The germline V gene has CDR1 LGHNT and CDR2 FRNRAP. The CDR3 runs 16 residues. V shed 1 base and J 7 bases; nucleotides not matched to a gene: 8.

The J gene is TRBJ2-7, the V gene TRBV6-1; perhaps TRBD1 as D (5 bases). CDR3 length: 16 amino acids. Germline loops: CDR1 MNHNS, CDR2 SASEGT. V was pared by 2 bases and J by 3 bases, with 17 bases between. The CDR3 loop is CASSESFVGQFYEQYF. The CDR3 region has the DNA TGTGCCAGCAGTGAAAGTTTCGTGGGGCAGTTCTACGAGCAGTACTTC.

The chain recombines TRBV2 with TRBJ2-5; 7 nucleotides match TRBD1. V gave up 6 bases and J gave up 0 bases; unmatched junction bases: 4. Germline values: CDR1 SNHLY, CDR2 FYNNEI. This CDR3 contains 14 residues. CDR3 bases: TGTGCCAGCAGAGACAGGGACAACCAAGAGACCCAGTACTTC. Its protein product is CASRDRDNQETQYF.

V usage is TRBV4-1 and J usage is TRBJ2-7; D is possibly TRBD1 (5 bases). Germline loops: CDR1 MGHRA, CDR2 YSYEKL. V lost 0 bases to trimming and J lost 4 bases, with 13 bases between them. The CDR3 is 15 amino acids. DNA of the CDR3: TGCGCCAGCAGCCAAGATCCGAACAGGTGGTACGAGCAGTACTTC. Its protein is CASSQDPNRWYEQYF.

The chain couples TRBV15 to TRBJ2-2; 10 bases align to TRBD2. Germline V CDR1 and CDR2: LNHNV, YYDKDF (reference sequence). With 5 bases clipped from V and 7 bases from J, the junction kept 7 bases outside the gene matches. The CDR3 extends over 15 amino acids. The CDR3 is CATSPRTSGVGELFF. The CDR3 DNA reads TGTGCCACCAGCCCGCGGACTAGCGGAGTCGGGGAGCTGTTTTTT.

J is TRBJ2-7 and V is TRBV4-3, with a weak D call TRBD2 (6 bases). Germline lookup yields CDR1 LGHNA and CDR2 YSLEER. This CDR3 comprises 15 residues. V gave up 0 bases and J gave up 2 bases, with 11 bases separating them. CDR3 region: CASSQESGTPYEQYF. The CDR3, as DNA: TGCGCCAGCAGCCAAGAATCCGGGACTCCCTACGAGCAGTACTTC.

The chain combines TRBV28 with TRBJ2-1; TRBD2 matches at 14 bases. Per germline, CDR1 MDHEN and CDR2 SYDVKM. The length of the CDR3 is 14 residues. The junction had 3 bases not matched to a gene; V was cut back by 5 bases and J by 9 bases. DNA for the CDR3: TGTGCCAGCAGTGGGACTAGCGGGAGAAGTGAGCAGTTCTTC. It translates to CASSGTSGRSEQFF.

The chain employs TRBV5-5 and TRBJ1-2; 8 bases are shared with TRBD1. V gave up 4 bases and J gave up 4 bases; unmatched junction bases: 12. Germline CDR1 is SGHKS and CDR2 is YYEKEE (reference sequence). This CDR3 region has 16 residues. Written as DNA, the CDR3 is TGTGCCAGCAGCGGCGGACAGGGTAGCTTTGGCTATGGCTACACCTTC. Its translation is CASSGGQGSFGYGYTF.

The chain is built from TRBV25-1 and TRBJ2-5; TRBD2 matches at 11 bases. The V and J ends lost 6 bases and 4 bases, in that order; junction bases with no gene match: 4. Germline values: CDR1 MGHDK, CDR2 SYGVNS. The CDR3 has 14 residues. The chain's CDR3 is CASREGLAAETQYF. CDR3 sequence (DNA): TGTGCCAGCAGAGAGGGACTAGCGGCAGAGACCCAGTACTTC.

This clone was counted a single time. The rearrangement joins TRBV24-1 to TRBJ2-1; TRBD2 agrees at 8 bases. J was trimmed by 5 bases and V by 9 bases; bases with no gene match: 8. Germline-derived CDR1 and CDR2 are KGHDR and SFDVKD. The CDR3 length is 14 residues. Here the CDR3 reads CATSPGAGDNEQFF. The CDR3 DNA reads TGTGCCACCTCTCCCGGAGCGGGAGACAATGAGCAGTTCTTC.

This rearrangement joins TRBV4-3 to TRBJ1-4, with 7 bases matching TRBD1. This CDR3 spans 16 amino acids. Germline lookup yields CDR1 LGHNA and CDR2 YSLEER. The V and J ends lost 4 bases and 7 bases, in that order; junction bases with no gene match: 12. This CDR3 reads CASSREPGGIGEKLFF. CDR3 nucleotides: TGCGCCAGCAGCCGAGAACCAGGGGGAATTGGTGAAAAACTGTTTTTT.